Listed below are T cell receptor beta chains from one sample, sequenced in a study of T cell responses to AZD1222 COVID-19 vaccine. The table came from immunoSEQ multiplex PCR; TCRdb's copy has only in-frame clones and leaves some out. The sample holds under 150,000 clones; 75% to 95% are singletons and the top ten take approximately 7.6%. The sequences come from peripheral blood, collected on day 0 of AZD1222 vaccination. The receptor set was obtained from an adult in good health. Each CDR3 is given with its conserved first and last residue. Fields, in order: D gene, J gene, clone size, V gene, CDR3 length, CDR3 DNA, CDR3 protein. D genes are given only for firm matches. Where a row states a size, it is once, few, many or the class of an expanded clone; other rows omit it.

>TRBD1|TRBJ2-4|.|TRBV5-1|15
TGCGCCAGCAGCTCCGGACAGGGGGCTAGTAACATTCAGTACTTC
CASSSGQGASNIQYF
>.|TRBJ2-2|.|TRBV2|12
TGTGCCAGCAGTGTGGGCCCCGGGGAGCTGTTTTTT
CASSVGPGELFF
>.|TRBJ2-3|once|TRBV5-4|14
TGTGCCAGCAGCCGTAGAGGTTTTGCAGATACGCAGTATTTT
CASSRRGFADTQYF
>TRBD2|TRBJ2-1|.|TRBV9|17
TGTGCCAGCAGCGTAGCTACGGGACTAGCGGGAGTCGATGAGCAGTTCTTC
CASSVATGLAGVDEQFF
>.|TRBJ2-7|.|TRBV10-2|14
TGCGCCAGCAACCTGGACGGTAGCTCCTACGAGCAGTACTTC
CASNLDGSSYEQYF
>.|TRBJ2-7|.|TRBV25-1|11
TGTGCCAGCAGTCTACACTACGAGCAGTACTTC
CASSLHYEQYF
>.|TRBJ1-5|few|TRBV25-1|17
TGTGCCAGCAGTGGGGACCGGGACCTAGGCCTTAATCAGCCCCAGCATTTT
CASSGDRDLGLNQPQHF
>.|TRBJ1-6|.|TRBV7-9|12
TGTGCCAGCAGCTCTGAGAATTCACCCCTCCACTTT
CASSSENSPLHF
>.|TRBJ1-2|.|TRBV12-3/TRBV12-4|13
TGTGCCAGCAGTTCCAACAGGGCACGGGGCTACACCTTC
CASSSNRARGYTF
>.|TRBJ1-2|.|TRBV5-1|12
TGCGCCAGCAGCTTGGCCGGGTATGGCTACACCTTC
CASSLAGYGYTF
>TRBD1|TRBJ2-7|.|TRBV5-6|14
TGTGCCAGCAGCAGGCCCGGGACAGCCTACGAGCAGTACTTC
CASSRPGTAYEQYF
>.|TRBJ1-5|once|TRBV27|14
TGTGCCAGCAGTTTATCGGGATTTAATCAGCCCCAGCATTTT
CASSLSGFNQPQHF
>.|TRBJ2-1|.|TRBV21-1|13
TGTGCCAGCAGCCGGGGATGGCTCGAGGGACAGTTCTTC
CASSRGWLEGQFF
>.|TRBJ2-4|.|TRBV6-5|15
TGTGCCAGCAGCCTAACGGGAGTAGCCAAAAACATTCAGTACTTC
CASSLTGVAKNIQYF
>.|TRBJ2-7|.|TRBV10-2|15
TGCGCCAGCAGCGACCGGGACCTCCTCTCCTACGAGCAGTACTTC
CASSDRDLLSYEQYF
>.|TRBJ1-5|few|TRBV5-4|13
TGTGCCAGCAGCTTGGCGGGCGGCCAGCCCCAGCATTTT
CASSLAGGQPQHF
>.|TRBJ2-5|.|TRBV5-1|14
TGCGCCAGCAGCCGCGCCCAGGGTCAAGAGACCCAGTACTTC
CASSRAQGQETQYF
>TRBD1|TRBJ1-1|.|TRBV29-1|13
TGCAGCGTTGGGACAGGGGGCTGGACTGAAGCTTTCTTT
CSVGTGGWTEAFF
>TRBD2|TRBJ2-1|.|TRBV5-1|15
TGCGCCAGCAGCTTGGATGGACTAGCGGGAGGTGAGCAGTTCTTC
CASSLDGLAGGEQFF
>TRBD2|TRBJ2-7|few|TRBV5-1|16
TGCGCCAGCAGCTTGGGGGCTAGCGGCCGAGGCGACGAGCAGTACTTC
CASSLGASGRGDEQYF
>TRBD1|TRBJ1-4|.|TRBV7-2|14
TGTGCCAGCAGCTCTGGACAGGGCGATGAAAAACTGTTTTTT
CASSSGQGDEKLFF
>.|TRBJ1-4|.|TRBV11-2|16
TGTGCCAGCAGCTTGGGGACCTGGGGGGCTAATGAAAAACTGTTTTTT
CASSLGTWGANEKLFF
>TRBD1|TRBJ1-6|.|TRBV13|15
TGTGCCAGCAGCCTCACCGGGACAGCCGATTCACCCCTCCACTTT
CASSLTGTADSPLHF
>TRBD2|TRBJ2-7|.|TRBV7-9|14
TGTGCCAGCAGCTTACTAGCGGGAGTGCGGGAGCAGTACTTC
CASSLLAGVREQYF
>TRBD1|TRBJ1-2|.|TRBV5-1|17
TGCGCCAGCAGCTTCAGCCCCGGGACAGGGTTTGGATATGGCTACACCTTC
CASSFSPGTGFGYGYTF
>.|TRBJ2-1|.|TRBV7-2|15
TGTGCCAGCAGCTTAGATGGGACACCCTACAATGAGCAGTTCTTC
CASSLDGTPYNEQFF
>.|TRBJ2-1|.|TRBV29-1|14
TGCAGCGTTGATATACTATCCGCCTACAATGAGCAGTTCTTC
CSVDILSAYNEQFF
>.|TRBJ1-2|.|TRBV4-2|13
TGTGCCAGCAGCAAAGGGGTAAGAGAAGGCTACACCTTC
CASSKGVREGYTF
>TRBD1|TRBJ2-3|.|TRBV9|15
TGTGCCAGCAGCGTAGTTGGACAGGGGACAGATACGCAGTATTTT
CASSVVGQGTDTQYF
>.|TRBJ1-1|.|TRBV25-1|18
TGTGCCAGCAGTGACCCCACCTTAGGCGGGGATTCCCATCTTGAAGCTTTCTTT
CASSDPTLGGDSHLEAFF
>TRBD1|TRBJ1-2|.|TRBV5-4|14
TGTGCCAGCAGCCCGGACAGGGTTTACTATGGCTACACCTTC
CASSPDRVYYGYTF